The 26 T cell receptor beta chains listed next were all sequenced from one sample in a study of cytomegalovirus exposure and HLA in healthy donors. Primers: 60 Vbeta forward and 13 Jbeta reverse. Measured with immunoSEQ multiplex PCR; TCRdb has only the in-frame clones, and not every one. The top ten hold approximately 1% of the sample, which has some 140,000 clones, 79% seen once. Sequencing input: PBMCs. These receptor sequences come from a man aged 18 to 29 in good health and CMV-seronegative.

This clone was counted between two and nine times. The J gene is TRBJ2-7, the V gene TRBV5-4; TRBD1 is a possible D gene (6 bases). The CDR3 contains 16 residues. Per the germline V gene, CDR1 is SGHNT and CDR2 is YYREEE (reference sequence). V was cut by 3 bases and J by 2 bases, with 18 bases left in between. CDR3 region: CASSYSLTGGAYEQYF. The CDR3 DNA reads TGTGCCAGCAGCTATTCCCTGACAGGAGGAGCCTACGAGCAGTACTTC.

The chain combines TRBV4-3 with TRBJ1-6; D unclear. CDR3 size: 13 residues. Germline lookup yields CDR1 LGHNA and CDR2 YSLEER. V gave up 1 base and J gave up 7 bases, with 5 bases separating them. The CDR3 sequence is CASSQGLNSPLHF. CDR3 DNA sequence: TGCGCCAGCAGCCAAGGTTTAAATTCACCCCTCCACTTT.

The CDR3 loop is CATSRDMGQLNTEAFF. In DNA, the CDR3 is TGTGCCACCAGCAGAGATATGGGACAGTTGAACACTGAAGCTTTCTTT. The chain employs TRBV15 and TRBJ1-1; TRBD1 agrees at 7 bases. This CDR3 contains 16 residues. The J segment lost 0 bases and the V segment lost 0 bases, leaving 4 bases of the junction unmatched. Germline V gene lookup returns CDR1 LNHNV and CDR2 YYDKDF (reference sequence).

This clone was seen only a few times. The V call is TRBV27, the J call TRBJ1-2, with a possible D match to TRBD1 (6 bases). The CDR3 is made up of 15 amino acids. Trimming took off 5 bases at V and 5 bases at J, with 18 bases between the two ends. Looked up from germline, CDR1 is MNHEY and CDR2 is SMNVEV (reference sequence). The CDR3 here is CASSPSRTAKYGYTF. CDR3 nucleotides: TGTGCCAGCAGTCCCTCCCGGACAGCGAAGTATGGCTACACCTTC.

This chain joins TRBV15 and TRBJ1-1; no clear D gene. Trimming removed 0 bases at V and 8 bases at J, with 10 bases between. The CDR3 spans 13 residues. Germline loops: CDR1 LNHNV, CDR2 YYDKDF (reference sequence). CDR3 bases: TGTGCCACCAGCAGAGATTGGGCCGTAGAAGCTTTCTTT. It translates to CATSRDWAVEAFF.

The V gene is TRBV2, the J gene TRBJ2-5; 7 bases fit TRBD2. V lost 4 bases and J lost 5; bases outside the gene matches: 7. CDR3 size: 14 residues. Germline V gene sequence: CDR1 SNHLY, CDR2 FYNNEI. CDR3 sequence: CASSGESGEETQYF. In DNA form, the CDR3 reads TGTGCCAGCAGTGGTGAAAGCGGGGAGGAGACCCAGTACTTC.

CDR3 amino acids: CAISENGNYGYTF. The CDR3 region has the DNA TGTGCCATCAGTGAGAACGGGAACTATGGCTACACCTTC. This sequence joins TRBV10-3 and TRBJ1-2; D gene unclear. This CDR3 comprises 13 residues. The germline V gene has CDR1 ENHRY and CDR2 SYGVKD. V was trimmed by 2 bases and J by 2 bases, leaving 6 bases between them.

The chain carries TRBV7-9 and TRBJ1-1; D is unclear. Trimming left V 5 bases short and J 0 bases short, with 13 bases between. The CDR3 spans 15 residues. The V gene's germline CDR1 is SEHNR and CDR2 FQNEAQ (reference sequence). Written as DNA, the CDR3 is TGTGCCAGCAGCGAACAGAAGACCATGAACACTGAAGCTTTCTTT. Amino acid sequence: CASSEQKTMNTEAFF.

This clone occurred a few times. The chain couples TRBV6-1 to TRBJ1-1; 7 nucleotides align to TRBD1. Germline CDR1 is MNHNS and CDR2 is SASEGT. This CDR3 comprises 14 residues. The V segment lost 6 bases and the J segment 10 bases; nucleotides outside the gene matches: 14. Written as DNA, the CDR3 is TGTGCCAGCAGAGGGGGACAGACGTACGCGGTAGCTTTCTTT. It translates to CASRGGQTYAVAFF.

This CDR3 reads CASSAASSYGYTF. As DNA, the CDR3 is TGTGCCAGCAGTGCCGCCTCTAGCTATGGCTACACCTTC. The chain couples TRBV25-1 to TRBJ1-2; D gene ambiguous. The CDR3 is 13 residues long. Germline-derived CDR1 and CDR2 are MGHDK and SYGVNS. V lost 4 bases to trimming and J lost 4 bases, with 10 bases between them.

This clone turned up a few times. This sequence joins TRBV6-6 and TRBJ1-1; TRBD1 might be the D (5 bases). With 2 bases removed from V and 5 bases from J, the gap between germline ends came to 12 bases. This CDR3 has 14 residues. In germline, CDR1 is MNHNY, CDR2 SVGAGI (reference sequence). CDR3 loop: CASSYGGGGTEAFF. CDR3 coding DNA: TGTGCCAGCAGTTACGGCGGGGGGGGGACTGAAGCTTTCTTT.

DNA of the CDR3: TGTGCCAGCAGCCAGAGGACTAGCATTCTGTCCTACAATGAGCAGTTCTTC. Translated: CASSQRTSILSYNEQFF. V usage is TRBV14 and J usage is TRBJ2-1; 8 bases line up with TRBD2. V was clipped by 3 bases and J by 1 base; unmatched bases: 8. Germline assignment: CDR1 SGHDN and CDR2 FVKESK. The CDR3 has 17 amino acids. Filled out from reference TRBV14 and TRBJ2-1, the complete variable domain reads EAGVTQFPSHSVIEKGQTVTLRCDPISGHDNLYWYRRVMGKEIKFLLHFVKESKQDESGMPNNRFLAERTGGTYSTLKVQPAELEDSGVYFCASSQRTSILSYNEQFFGPGTRLTVL.

DNA for the CDR3: TGTGCCAGCAGCGTAGTACTAGCGGGGTACAATGAGCAGTTCTTC. Translated: CASSVVLAGYNEQFF. The chain joins TRBV9 to TRBJ2-1, with 10 positions matching TRBD2. CDR1 SGDLS and CDR2 YYNGEE come from the germline V gene. The CDR3 is 15 amino acids. After removal of 0 bases from V and 4 bases from J, the junction contained 1 base not matched to a gene.

In its sample, this clone was seen a few times. This chain connects TRBV10-2 to TRBJ2-7; a possible D gene is TRBD1 (6 bases). There are 13 residues in the CDR3. The germline V and J ends were trimmed by 8 bases and 0 bases, with 11 bases remaining between them. From germline, CDR1 is WSHSY and CDR2 SAAADI. CDR3: CASSMTGSYEQYF. In DNA form, the CDR3 reads TGCGCCAGCTCGATGACAGGCTCCTACGAGCAGTACTTC.

The chain combines TRBV5-6 with TRBJ1-2; D ambiguous. Per germline, CDR1 SGHDT and CDR2 YYEEEE. The CDR3 has 14 amino acids. V lost 5 bases to trimming and J lost 2 bases, with 13 bases between them. The CDR3 sequence: CASSPAQANYGYTF. The CDR3 DNA follows: TGTGCCAGCAGTCCCGCGCAGGCGAACTATGGCTACACCTTC.

The gene calls are TRBV6-5 and TRBJ1-1; a weak D match, TRBD1 (5 bases). The CDR3 consists of 13 residues. Germline CDR1 and CDR2: MNHEY and SVGAGI. Trimming cost V 2 bases and J 4 bases, with 8 bases left between them. The CDR3 DNA sequence: TGTGCCAGCAGTTACCCGACAGCCACTGAAGCTTTCTTT. Translation gives CASSYPTATEAFF.

This clone has just one count. This sequence joins TRBV30 and TRBJ2-2; no firm D call. CDR1 is GTSNPN and CDR2 is SVGIG in the germline V gene (reference sequence). Trimming left V 7 bases short and J 1 base short, with 7 bases between. This CDR3 is 12 amino acids long. CDR3 sequence: CASYRNTGELFF. CDR3 bases: TGTGCCTCTTACAGGAACACCGGGGAGCTGTTTTTT.

The chain carries TRBV5-1 and TRBJ2-7, with D uncertain. Between the trimmed V and J ends, which lost 5 bases and 0 bases, there was a span of 12 bases. CDR1 is SGHRS and CDR2 is YFSETQ in the germline V gene. The CDR3 sequence is 14 residues long. CDR3: CASSRDGSSYEQYF. CDR3 in DNA: TGCGCCAGCAGTCGTGATGGTAGCTCCTACGAGCAGTACTTC.

The chain carries TRBV7-8 and TRBJ1-1; 10 bases agree with TRBD1. V was clipped by 4 bases and J by 3 bases; unmatched bases: 5. The CDR3 is made up of 15 amino acids. Per germline, CDR1 SGHVS and CDR2 FQNEAQ. The CDR3 DNA follows: TGTGCCAGCAGCTCTCCCGGGACAGGGGACACTGAAGCTTTCTTT. Translating it yields CASSSPGTGDTEAFF.

The V call is TRBV5-8, the J call TRBJ1-2; D is uncertain. CDR1 SGHTS and CDR2 YDEGEE come from the germline V gene. This CDR3 region has 16 residues. The V end was cut by 0 bases, the J end by 4 bases, with 16 bases between. The CDR3 DNA reads as TGTGCCAGCAGCTTGGCGACGTCCCTACGCGGCTATGGCTACACCTTC. Amino acid sequence: CASSLATSLRGYGYTF.

The chain couples TRBV19 to TRBJ1-1; D may be TRBD1 (5 bases). This CDR3 spans 14 amino acids. Trimming stripped 3 bases from V and 2 bases from J, with 10 bases between. Germline V gene sequence: CDR1 LNHDA, CDR2 SQIVND (reference sequence). CDR3 residues: CASSIRQINTEAFF. The CDR3, as DNA: TGTGCCAGTAGTATCCGACAGATAAACACTGAAGCTTTCTTT.

The genes are TRBV18 and TRBJ2-7; a weak D match, TRBD2 (6 bases). CDR1 and CDR2 (germline): KGHSH, LQKENI. This CDR3 spans 14 amino acids. Trimming took 2 bases from V and 4 from J, leaving 12 bases between them. CDR3 nucleotides: TGTGCCAGCTCACCAAGTAGGGGAGGTTACGAGCAGTACTTC. It codes for CASSPSRGGYEQYF.

This clone came up once. V is TRBV10-3 and J is TRBJ2-7, with 10 nucleotides matching TRBD1. This CDR3 spans 14 amino acids. J was trimmed by 6 bases and V by 9 bases; bases with no gene match: 11. Germline assignment: CDR1 ENHRY and CDR2 SYGVKD. The CDR3 region has the DNA TGTGCCATATCATCGGGACAGGGGTGGTCCGAGCAGTACTTC. Its translation is CAISSGQGWSEQYF.

The V call is TRBV7-9, the J call TRBJ2-7; 9 positions match TRBD1. J lost 5 bases, V lost 3 bases, and 8 bases had no gene match. Germline V gene lookup returns CDR1 SEHNR and CDR2 FQNEAQ (reference sequence). The CDR3 contains 15 residues. This CDR3 reads CASSFSGQGHHEQYF. The CDR3 coding sequence is TGTGCCAGCAGCTTCTCGGGACAGGGTCACCACGAGCAGTACTTC.

This clone was counted a few times. The rearrangement joins TRBV6-1 to TRBJ2-2; 9 nucleotides match TRBD2. The germline CDR1 and CDR2 sequences are MNHNS and SASEGT. CDR3 length: 15 residues. V shed 4 bases, J shed 4 bases, and the junction held 4 bases outside the gene matches. CDR3 in amino acids: CASSAGTSSTGELFF. The CDR3 DNA is TGTGCCAGCAGTGCTGGGACTAGCTCCACCGGGGAGCTGTTTTTT.

The chain joins TRBV19 to TRBJ1-5, with unresolved D. This CDR3 spans 14 amino acids. Deletions cut 6 bases from V and 3 bases from J, with 12 bases between. Germline CDR1 and CDR2: LNHDA and SQIVND (reference sequence). CDR3 in amino acids: CASSILDPNQPQHF. In nucleotides, the CDR3 is TGTGCCAGTAGCATCCTAGACCCCAATCAGCCCCAGCATTTT.